Shown below are 8 T cell receptor beta chains from a single sample sequenced in a study of early T cells in non-severe SARS-CoV-2 infection. TCRdb re-analysed the 5' RACE reads in MiXCR, keeping a single row per CDR3 protein. The sample has just over 70,000 distinct CDR3 sequences, under 15% seen once. Sequencing input: whole blood. These receptor sequences come from an adult who was a healthcare worker with PCR-confirmed SARS-CoV-2 infection or an uninfected control (not recorded which).

This clonotype was detected a few times. This chain joins TRBV11-2 and TRBJ2-1; D not resolved. Trimming left V 0 bases short and J 8 bases short, with 8 bases between. This CDR3 has 13 residues. The germline CDR1 and CDR2 sequences are SGHAT and FQNNGV. CDR3 in DNA: TGTGCCAGCAGCTTAGATGCTGAATATGAGCAGTTCTTC. Its protein product is CASSLDAEYEQFF.

This clonotype was seen only a few times. CDR3 bases: TGTGCCAGCAGCTTAGGAGGGGGTAATTCACCCCTCCACTTT. As protein: CASSLGGGNSPLHF. The chain recombines TRBV7-9 with TRBJ1-6, with D maybe TRBD1 (6 bases). Trimming shortened V by 1 base and J by 6 bases, and 7 bases separated the two germline ends. This CDR3 region has 14 residues. Germline loops: CDR1 SEHNR, CDR2 FQNEAQ (reference sequence).

This chain joins TRBV27 and TRBJ2-4; 7 bases are a match to TRBD1. The CDR3 covers 14 residues. V gave up 5 bases and J gave up 4 bases; unmatched junction bases: 5. Germline V gives CDR1 MNHEY, CDR2 SMNVEV (reference sequence). The CDR3 coding sequence is TGTGCCAGCAGTAAACAGGGGTTGAAAAACATTCAGTACTTC. Translation gives CASSKQGLKNIQYF.

This clonotype was seen ten or more times. This sequence joins TRBV5-6 and TRBJ2-1; 10 bases line up with TRBD2. The germline gives CDR1 SGHDT, CDR2 YYEEEE. With V trimmed by 5 bases and J by 6 bases, 8 bases remained unmatched. The CDR3 runs 15 residues. CDR3 residues: CASRRQREGRNEQFF. CDR3 coding DNA: TGTGCCAGCAGAAGACAGCGGGAGGGCCGCAATGAGCAGTTCTTC.

Comment on this clonotype: One junction end does not reproduce the germline sequence, and a read error may be involved. The chain is built from TRBV11-2 and TRBJ2-5; D not certain. The CDR3 consists of 14 residues. Germline V CDR1 and CDR2: SGHAT, FQNNGV. CDR3 coding DNA: TGTGCCAGCAGCCAAACAGAGTACCAAGAGACCCGGTACTTC. Translated, it gives CASSQTEYQETRYF.

This clonotype was seen many times. The chain uses TRBV7-9 and TRBJ2-1, with D perhaps matching TRBD2 (5 bases). Germline V gene data show CDR1 as SEHNR and CDR2 as FQNEAQ (reference sequence). CDR3 size: 15 residues. V lost 5 bases, J lost 7 bases, and 18 bases lay in between. The CDR3 coding sequence is TGTGCCAGCAGCCCAAAGTCCTACTCGGGGAATGAGCAGTTCTTC. Translated: CASSPKSYSGNEQFF.

This clonotype was observed once. The chain joins TRBV7-2 to TRBJ2-1; no clear D. V was trimmed by 0 bases and J by 4 bases, leaving 10 bases between them. The length of the CDR3 is 15 residues. The germline CDR1 and CDR2 sequences are SGHTA and FQGNSA. CDR3 amino acids: CASSLATLEYNEQFF. CDR3 DNA sequence: TGTGCCAGCAGCTTAGCGACCTTAGAATACAATGAGCAGTTCTTC.

This clonotype was observed a handful of times. The genes are TRBV10-3 and TRBJ2-1; 10 bases fit TRBD2. The length of the CDR3 is 14 residues. V gave up 4 bases and J gave up 4 bases; unmatched junction bases: 1. The V gene's germline CDR1 is ENHRY and CDR2 SYGVKD. The DNA for the CDR3 is TGTGCCATCAGTGGGACTAGCGGATACAATGAGCAGTTCTTC. Amino acid sequence: CAISGTSGYNEQFF.